The 9 T cell receptor beta chains below were found in one sample sequenced in a study of graft-versus-host responses after intestinal transplantation. Responder cells labeled with CFSE (about 200,000) were co-plated with irradiated stimulator cells labeled with violet dye (about 200,000). Using immunoSEQ multiplex PCR, the repertoire was profiled, and TCRdb retains in-frame clones only, with some absent. The repertoire has approximately 9,100 clones, roughly a third of them found once; the top ten carry around 2.9%. This material consisted of alloreactive CD8+ T cells from a mixed lymphocyte reaction culture, taken before transplantation. Noted subset: CFSE-low proliferating T cells sorted from roughly six-day pre-transplant mixed lymphocyte reaction (GvH or HvG direction). These receptors were taken from a human patient who was an organ donor for intestinal transplantation.

This clone has a single count. The V and J genes are TRBV7-9 and TRBJ2-5; D gene ambiguous. The CDR3 totals 14 residues. CDR1 is SEHNR and CDR2 is FQNEAQ in the germline V gene (reference sequence). V was clipped by 1 base and J by 1 base, with 7 bases between them. The CDR3 reads CASSLVQPQETQYF. CDR3 in DNA: TGTGCCAGCAGCTTAGTACAGCCCCAAGAGACCCAGTACTTC.

This clone came up a few times. This chain uses TRBV12-5 with TRBJ1-1; TRBD1 matches at 7 bases. This CDR3 has 12 amino acids. Germline trimming cut 4 bases from V and 4 bases from J; bases unmatched to any gene: 0. Germline lookup yields CDR1 LGHNT and CDR2 FRNRAP. The CDR3 nucleotides are TGTGCTAGTGGTTCAGGGGGCACTGAAGCTTTCTTT. It yields the protein CASGSGGTEAFF.

This clone was recorded a few times. The chain has TRBV7-3 and TRBJ2-1; 9 bases line up with TRBD2. V lost 1 base and J lost 3; bases outside the gene matches: 7. CDR3 length: 17 residues. Germline CDR1 SGHTA, CDR2 FQGTGA. CDR3 residues: CASSLIWRAGGYNEQFF. CDR3 DNA sequence: TGTGCCAGCAGCTTAATCTGGAGAGCGGGGGGCTACAATGAGCAGTTCTTC.

Concerning this clone itself: The junction differs from germline at one of its ends, possibly a read error. The genes are TRBV7-7 and TRBJ2-2, with D possibly TRBD2 on 5 matching bases. The length of the CDR3 is 14 residues. From germline, CDR1 is SSHAT and CDR2 FNYEAQ (reference sequence). CDR3 protein: CASSFGVNTGELFF. DNA for the CDR3: TGTGCTAGCAGCTTCGGGGTAAACACCGGGGAGCTGTTTTTT.

The J gene is TRBJ2-6, the V gene TRBV11-3; a weak D match, TRBD1 (5 bases). V was pared by 5 bases and J by 5 bases, with 22 bases between. CDR3 size: 18 residues. Germline V gene lookup returns CDR1 SGHNT and CDR2 YENEEA. The CDR3 DNA reads as TGTGCCAGCAGCGAAATCGGCGATCTCGACAGTCGGGCCAACGTCCTGACTTTC. It translates to CASSEIGDLDSRANVLTF.

Only a few counts were recorded for this clone. The V call is TRBV19, the J call TRBJ2-1, with TRBD2 matching over 9 bases. V lost 6 bases to trimming and J lost 9 bases; unmatched junction nucleotides: 24. Germline values: CDR1 LNHDA, CDR2 SQIVND (reference sequence). This CDR3 comprises 19 residues. CDR3 sequence reads: CASSPRGGSGSGKSTEQFF. In DNA, the CDR3 is TGTGCCAGTAGCCCCAGAGGTGGTAGCGGGAGTGGGAAGAGCACTGAGCAGTTCTTC. Using reference TRBV19 and TRBJ2-1 for the parts outside the CDR3, the full variable domain is DGGITQSPKYLFRKEGQNVTLSCEQNLNHDAMYWYRQDPGQGLRLIYYSQIVNDFQKGDIAEGYSVSREKKESFPLTVTSAQKNPTAFYLCASSPRGGSGSGKSTEQFFGPGTRLTVL.

This clone occurred a few times. This chain links TRBV19 with TRBJ2-1, with 7 nucleotides matching TRBD2. This CDR3 region has 13 residues. Germline-derived CDR1 and CDR2 are LNHDA and SQIVND (reference sequence). The junction had 4 bases not matched to a gene; V was cut back by 5 bases and J by 6 bases. CDR3 in amino acids: CASSLGLFNEQFF. The CDR3 nucleotides read TGTGCCAGTAGTCTGGGACTATTCAATGAGCAGTTCTTC.

J is TRBJ2-1 and V is TRBV4-3; TRBD2 aligns across 8 bases. The ends lost 0 bases at V and 4 bases at J; junction bases unmatched: 5. The germline V gene has CDR1 LGHNA and CDR2 YSLEER. The CDR3 loop spans 16 amino acids. For the CDR3, the DNA is TGCGCCAGCAGCCAAGATCGGGGGGGCTTATACAATGAGCAGTTCTTC. Translated, it gives CASSQDRGGLYNEQFF.

By proportion, this clone is medium-sized. This sequence joins TRBV11-1 and TRBJ2-1, with 8 bases fitting TRBD2. CDR1 is SGHAT, CDR2 FQDESV, per germline (reference sequence). CDR3 length equals 15 residues. V gave up 3 bases and J gave up 8 bases; unmatched junction bases: 9. DNA for the CDR3: TGTGCCAGCAGCTTGCAAAGGTCGGGGGGGCATGAGCAGTTCTTC. Its translation: CASSLQRSGGHEQFF. The whole variable domain, remainder taken from reference TRBV11-1 and TRBJ2-1, is EAEVAQSPRYKITEKSQAVAFWCDPISGHATLYWYRQILGQGPELLVQFQDESVVDDSQLPKDRFSAERLKGVDSTLKIQPAELGDSAMYLCASSLQRSGGHEQFFGPGTRLTVL.